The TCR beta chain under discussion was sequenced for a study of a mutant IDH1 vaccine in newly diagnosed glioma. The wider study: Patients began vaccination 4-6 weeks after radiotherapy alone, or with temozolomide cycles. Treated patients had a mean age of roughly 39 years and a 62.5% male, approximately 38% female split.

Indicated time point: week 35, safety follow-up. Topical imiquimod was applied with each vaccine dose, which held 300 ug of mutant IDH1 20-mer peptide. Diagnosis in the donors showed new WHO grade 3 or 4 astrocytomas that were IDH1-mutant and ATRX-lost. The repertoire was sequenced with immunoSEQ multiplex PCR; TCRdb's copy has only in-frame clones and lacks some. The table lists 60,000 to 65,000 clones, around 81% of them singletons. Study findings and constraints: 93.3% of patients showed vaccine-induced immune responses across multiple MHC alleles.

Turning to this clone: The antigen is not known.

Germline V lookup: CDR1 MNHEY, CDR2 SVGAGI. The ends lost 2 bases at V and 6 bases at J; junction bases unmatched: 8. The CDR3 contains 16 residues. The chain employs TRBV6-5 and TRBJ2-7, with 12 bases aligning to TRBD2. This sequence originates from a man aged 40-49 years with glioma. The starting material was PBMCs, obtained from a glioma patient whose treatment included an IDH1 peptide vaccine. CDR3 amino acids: CASSYRASGGGREQYF. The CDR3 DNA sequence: TGTGCCAGCAGTTACCGGGCTAGCGGGGGGGGGCGCGAGCAGTACTTC.